The 18 T cell receptor beta chains in this list originate from one sample, sequenced in a study of OX40 agonist ivuxolimab in advanced cancers. Assay: immunoSEQ multiplex PCR; the TCRdb copy retains only in-frame clones and omits some. The sample yields 65,000 to 90,000 clones, 80% to 90% seen once. The sequencing here drew on CD4+ or CD8+ T cells sorted from blood, taken in a trial of the OX40 agonist ivuxolimab. The origin of the receptors is an adult with an advanced solid tumor such as melanoma, head and neck, liver or kidney cancer.

The chain carries TRBV25-1 and TRBJ2-1; a possible D gene is TRBD2 (6 bases). The CDR3 covers 14 residues. Germline V lookup: CDR1 MGHDK, CDR2 SYGVNS. V was cut by 1 base and J by 9 bases, with 13 bases left in between. The CDR3, as DNA: TGTGCCAGCAGTGAATTCGGGGGAGAAGTTGAGCAGTTCTTC. Protein sequence: CASSEFGGEVEQFF.

The chain links TRBV6-6 to TRBJ2-6; 9 bases agree with TRBD2. The CDR3 has 16 amino acids. Trimming took 6 bases from V and 0 from J; bases not matched to a gene: 3. CDR1 MNHNY and CDR2 SVGAGI come from the germline V gene (reference sequence). CDR3 amino acids: CASSPSGASGANVLTF. The CDR3 DNA follows: TGTGCCAGCAGCCCTAGCGGGGCCTCTGGGGCCAACGTCCTGACTTTC.

The J gene is TRBJ2-3, the V gene TRBV6-5; D perhaps matches TRBD2 (5 bases). Trimming left V 2 bases short and J 3 bases short, with 6 bases between. The CDR3 extends over 13 amino acids. CDR1 and CDR2 (germline): MNHEY, SVGAGI. The DNA for the CDR3 is TGTGCCAGCAGTTACGGCGGGACAGATACGCAGTATTTT. Encoded protein: CASSYGGTDTQYF.

This rearrangement joins TRBV27 to TRBJ2-2, with 9 positions matching TRBD1. Germline V gene data show CDR1 as MNHEY and CDR2 as SMNVEV (reference sequence). With V trimmed by 4 bases and J by 7 bases, 7 bases remained unmatched. CDR3 size: 15 residues. In DNA, the CDR3 is TGTGCCAGCAGTTCGCAGGACAGGGGATACGGGGAGCTGTTTTTT. Amino acids: CASSSQDRGYGELFF.

The V gene is TRBV5-1, the J gene TRBJ2-5, with D maybe TRBD1 (5 bases). Germline V CDR1 and CDR2: SGHRS, YFSETQ. The V end was cut by 0 bases, the J end by 5 bases, with 17 bases between. The CDR3 sequence is 16 residues long. The CDR3 loop is CASSLGLSGIQETQYF. The CDR3 region has the DNA TGCGCCAGCAGCTTGGGTTTGTCAGGGATTCAGGAGACCCAGTACTTC.

The CDR3 spells CASSLIPGEQFF. Written as DNA, the CDR3 is TGTGCCAGCAGTTTAATTCCGGGGGAGCAGTTCTTC. The chain couples TRBV6-1 to TRBJ2-1; possibly TRBD2 for D (5 bases). This CDR3 contains 12 residues. Germline V gene lookup returns CDR1 MNHNS and CDR2 SASEGT. V was shortened by 5 bases and J by 10 bases, with 12 bases between the two germline ends.

The chain uses TRBV9 and TRBJ2-2, with 9 bases that match TRBD2. Per the germline V gene, CDR1 is SGDLS and CDR2 is YYNGEE. This CDR3 is built from 16 residues. V lost 0 bases and J lost 4; bases outside the gene matches: 4. CDR3 sequence reads: CASSVGAGGGTGELFF. DNA for the CDR3: TGTGCCAGCAGCGTAGGGGCGGGAGGGGGCACCGGGGAGCTGTTTTTT.

This clone has a handful of counts. The genes are TRBV7-2 and TRBJ2-7; TRBD1 matches 10 bases. After removal of 5 bases from V and 2 bases from J, the junction contained 6 bases not matched to a gene. Germline V CDR1 and CDR2: SGHTA, FQGNSA. The CDR3 runs to 15 residues. CDR3 sequence (DNA): TGTGCCAGCAGCATCGGGACAGGGGTAACCTACGAGCAGTACTTC. Translating gives CASSIGTGVTYEQYF.

The chain joins TRBV28 to TRBJ1-5; no firm D call. This CDR3 has 14 amino acids. Trimming cost V 3 bases and J 8 bases, with 14 bases left between them. Looked up from germline, CDR1 is MDHEN and CDR2 is SYDVKM. In nucleotides, the CDR3 is TGTGCCAGCAGTTTGGCCCCGGGAATGAAGCCCCAGCATTTT. Translated: CASSLAPGMKPQHF.

The genes are TRBV5-1 and TRBJ1-4, with 7 positions matching TRBD1. Germline V gene lookup returns CDR1 SGHRS and CDR2 YFSETQ. The CDR3 covers 14 residues. Trimming at V came to 4 bases and at J to 4 bases, leaving 4 bases not matched to a gene. Here the CDR3 reads CASSRDRVNEKLFF. DNA of the CDR3: TGCGCCAGCAGCCGGGACAGAGTTAATGAAAAACTGTTTTTT.

For this clone: The identical CDR3 is also encoded by other nucleotide sequences in the sample. The V call is TRBV30, the J call TRBJ2-5; D possibly corresponds to TRBD1 (6 bases). Germline CDR1 and CDR2: GTSNPN and SVGIG (reference sequence). The CDR3 covers 13 residues. Trimming took off 2 bases at V and 2 bases at J, with 9 bases between the two ends. The CDR3 DNA reads TGTGCCTGGAGTCCAGGGGCTCAAGAGACCCAGTACTTC. This codes for CAWSPGAQETQYF.

The V gene is TRBV5-1, the J gene TRBJ2-7, with 9 bases fitting TRBD2. Germline V gene data show CDR1 as SGHRS and CDR2 as YFSETQ. The junction had 11 bases not matched to a gene; V was cut back by 7 bases and J by 6 bases. CDR3 length equals 14 residues. CDR3 in amino acids: CASSQTLSGGEQYF. CDR3 nucleotide sequence: TGCGCCAGCTCTCAAACCCTTAGCGGGGGCGAGCAGTACTTC.

The chain combines TRBV5-1 with TRBJ2-7; 10 bases line up with TRBD1. V was pared by 7 bases and J by 5 bases, with 9 bases of the junction left unmatched. This CDR3 contains 14 residues. Per the germline V gene, CDR1 is SGHRS and CDR2 is YFSETQ. CDR3 protein: CASGSGQGVDEQYF. The CDR3 coding sequence is TGCGCCAGCGGATCCGGACAGGGGGTCGACGAGCAGTACTTC.

This chain uses TRBV2 with TRBJ1-2; D unclear. This CDR3 spans 14 amino acids. Trimming took off 6 bases at V and 3 bases at J, with 14 bases between the two ends. Germline CDR1 reads SNHLY; CDR2 reads FYNNEI. This chain's CDR3 is CASRLTGKDYGYTF. The CDR3 coding sequence is TGTGCCAGCAGACTGACGGGGAAGGACTATGGCTACACCTTC.

This clone was counted once. The J gene is TRBJ2-3, the V gene TRBV18; D is ambiguous. Germline lookup yields CDR1 KGHSH and CDR2 LQKENI. The CDR3 has 16 amino acids. V lost 0 bases and J 8 bases, leaving 18 bases between the germline ends. The CDR3 reads CASSPPTGPRGGTQYF. CDR3 nucleotides: TGTGCCAGCTCACCACCTACCGGACCCCGAGGTGGTACGCAGTATTTT.

The chain links TRBV29-1 to TRBJ2-5, with D hard to call. The V gene lost 4 bases and the J gene lost 4 bases, with 4 bases spanning the gap. The CDR3 has 10 amino acids. Germline CDR1 and CDR2: SQVTM and ANQGSEA. The CDR3 DNA reads TGCAGCGTTGCGCGAGAGACCCAGTACTTC. It translates to CSVARETQYF.

The chain links TRBV19 to TRBJ2-2; a possible D gene is TRBD2 (6 bases). The V gene's germline CDR1 is LNHDA and CDR2 SQIVND (reference sequence). Trimming stripped 10 bases from V and 1 base from J, with 10 bases between. CDR3 length equals 13 residues. CDR3 bases: TGTGCCACAAAGGAGGGGAACACCGGGGAGCTGTTTTTT. Protein: CATKEGNTGELFF.

This chain joins TRBV5-1 and TRBJ2-2; D is unclear. Germline CDR1 reads SGHRS; CDR2 reads YFSETQ. Deletions cut 3 bases from V and 4 bases from J, with 7 bases between. The CDR3 is 13 amino acids. The CDR3 loop reads CASSSGPTGELFF. CDR3 nucleotides: TGCGCCAGCAGCTCCGGGCCCACCGGGGAGCTGTTTTTT.